One and the same sample provided the 26 T cell receptor beta chains below, sequenced in a study of response to subunit inactivated influenza vaccine. MiXCR, applied by TCRdb to the RT-PCR reads, yields one record per CDR3 protein. The data show roughly 710,000 distinct CDR3 sequences, roughly 15% seen once. Sequences were derived from PBMCs from blood, sampled approximately 15 days before vaccination. All receptors derive from a middle-aged man who received an inactivated influenza vaccine.

This clonotype has only a few counts. The chain links TRBV20-1 to TRBJ2-7; D is uncertain. This CDR3 is 13 amino acids long. Germline-derived CDR1 and CDR2 are DFQATT and SNEGSKA (reference sequence). The V end was cut by 3 bases, the J end by 0 bases, with 9 bases between. CDR3 sequence (DNA): TGCAGTGCTAGCTGGTCTAGCTCCTACGAGCAGTACTTC. Its protein product is CSASWSSSYEQYF.

The sample holds many counts of this clonotype. The chain uses TRBV2 and TRBJ2-7; D may correspond to TRBD1 or TRBD2 (5 bases each). This CDR3 is 14 amino acids long. CDR1 SNHLY and CDR2 FYNNEI come from the germline V gene. Trimming left V 2 bases short and J 0 bases short, with 8 bases between. The CDR3 is CASSEPGSSYEQYF. The CDR3 nucleotides read TGTGCCAGCAGTGAACCAGGGAGCTCCTACGAGCAGTACTTC.

This clonotype has just a few counts. V is TRBV5-6 and J is TRBJ1-4; D uncertain. Looked up from germline, CDR1 is SGHDT and CDR2 is YYEEEE. The CDR3 length is 18 residues. V shed 1 base and J shed 2 bases, with 18 bases lying between them. The CDR3 DNA reads TGTGCCAGCAGCTTGTTGGAGGCGGTTTCTTTTACTAATGAAAAACTGTTTTTT. Its translation: CASSLLEAVSFTNEKLFF.

This chain uses TRBV12-3 or TRBV12-4 with TRBJ1-5, with a weak D call TRBD1 (6 bases). This CDR3 comprises 18 residues. Trimming stripped 3 bases from V and 7 bases from J, with 25 bases between. The CDR3 region has the DNA TGTGCCAGCAGTTTCGGGCTGGACAGACTTATAGCAGGGCAGCCCCAGCATTTT. Protein product: CASSFGLDRLIAGQPQHF.

This clonotype showed up many times. The rearrangement joins TRBV20-1 to TRBJ1-5; 8 bases map to TRBD1. The CDR3 has 14 amino acids. From germline, CDR1 is DFQATT and CDR2 SNEGSKA (reference sequence). V was clipped by 3 bases and J by 1 base; unmatched bases: 2. CDR3 region: CSARTGVSNQPQHF. CDR3 nucleotides: TGCAGTGCTAGGACAGGGGTAAGCAATCAGCCCCAGCATTTT.

This clonotype was counted at least ten times. V is TRBV7-2 and J is TRBJ1-5, with TRBD1 identical over 9 bases. This CDR3 is built from 15 residues. After removal of 5 bases from V and 2 bases from J, the junction contained 4 bases not matched to a gene. Germline loops: CDR1 SGHTA, CDR2 FQGNSA. The CDR3 loop is CASSADRGGNQPQHF. CDR3 in DNA: TGTGCCAGCAGCGCGGACAGGGGTGGCAATCAGCCCCAGCATTTT.

The genes are TRBV9 and TRBJ2-1; D possibly corresponds to TRBD1 (5 bases). Per the germline V gene, CDR1 is SGDLS and CDR2 is YYNGEE. The CDR3 spans 13 residues. V was cut by 4 bases and J by 8 bases, with 13 bases left in between. The CDR3 coding sequence is TGTGCCAGCAGCCCAGGGAACACCCATGAGCAGTTCTTC. It specifies CASSPGNTHEQFF.

The chain links TRBV5-1 to TRBJ1-1, with 8 bases lining up with TRBD1. The CDR3 is 13 residues long. Germline V gene data show CDR1 as SGHRS and CDR2 as YFSETQ. The V segment lost 5 bases and the J segment 6 bases; nucleotides outside the gene matches: 6. CDR3 sequence (DNA): TGCGCCAGCAGAGCCGGGACAGGCCCTGAAGCTTTCTTT. Translating it yields CASRAGTGPEAFF.

This clonotype has just one count. CDR3 sequence: CASSGGGFERYF. In DNA, the CDR3 is TGTGCCAGCAGTGGCGGAGGGTTTGAAAGGTACTTC. The chain couples TRBV28 to TRBJ2-7; possibly TRBD2 for D (6 bases). The CDR3 consists of 12 residues. Germline CDR1 is MDHEN and CDR2 is SYDVKM. Trimming stripped 5 bases from V and 12 bases from J, with 17 bases between.

This clonotype was detected only a few times. This chain links TRBV20-1 with TRBJ2-3, with D perhaps matching TRBD1 (5 bases). Germline values: CDR1 DFQATT, CDR2 SNEGSKA (reference sequence). This CDR3 spans 14 amino acids. Trimming took off 6 bases at V and 1 base at J, with 14 bases between the two ends. The CDR3, as DNA: TGCAGTGCCCTCCGTGGGGCTGGCACAGATACGCAGTATTTT. Its protein product is CSALRGAGTDTQYF.

This clonotype was counted between two and nine times. The chain has TRBV2 and TRBJ2-5; 13 nucleotides line up with TRBD2. With 3 bases clipped from V and 2 bases from J, the junction kept 6 bases outside the gene matches. CDR3 length: 17 amino acids. Germline V gene data show CDR1 as SNHLY and CDR2 as FYNNEI. This CDR3 reads CASSDLLAGGPQETQYF. The CDR3, as DNA: TGTGCCAGCAGTGATCTACTAGCGGGAGGGCCGCAAGAGACCCAGTACTTC.

V is TRBV4-1 and J is TRBJ2-7; the match to TRBD2 covers 13 bases. With V trimmed by 3 bases and J by 0 bases, 2 bases remained unmatched. Germline V gives CDR1 MGHRA, CDR2 YSYEKL. The length of the CDR3 is 16 residues. The chain's CDR3 is CASSHTSGGVSYEQYF. In nucleotides, the CDR3 is TGCGCCAGCAGCCATACTAGCGGGGGGGTCTCCTACGAGCAGTACTTC.

CDR3 residues: CASSAQQSAGELFF. The CDR3 nucleotides are TGTGCCAGCAGCGCTCAGCAAAGCGCCGGGGAGCTGTTTTTT. This rearrangement joins TRBV7-2 to TRBJ2-2, with no clear D. Per germline, CDR1 SGHTA and CDR2 FQGNSA. V gave up 5 bases and J gave up 6 bases, with 13 bases separating them. The CDR3 length is 14 residues.

This clonotype appeared a few times. The rearrangement joins TRBV29-1 to TRBJ2-7, with 8 nucleotides matching TRBD1. The CDR3 extends over 15 amino acids. Trimming cost V 0 bases and J 4 bases; bases outside gene matches: 8. Germline CDR1 reads SQVTM; CDR2 reads ANQGSEA. CDR3 region: CSVEELGQGGYEQYF. The CDR3, as DNA: TGCAGCGTTGAAGAACTTGGACAGGGTGGGTACGAGCAGTACTTC.

This clonotype occurred many times. This sequence joins TRBV5-1 and TRBJ2-5; perhaps TRBD2 as D (6 bases). The CDR3 has 15 amino acids. Trimming shortened V by 0 bases and J by 5 bases, and 14 bases separated the two germline ends. Germline V CDR1 and CDR2: SGHRS, YFSETQ. CDR3 region: CASSLGSGGAETQYF. Written as DNA, the CDR3 is TGCGCCAGCAGCTTGGGAAGCGGCGGGGCGGAGACCCAGTACTTC.

The V gene is TRBV29-1, the J gene TRBJ1-4; a weak D match, TRBD1 (6 bases). The germline V gene has CDR1 SQVTM and CDR2 ANQGSEA. Between the trimmed V and J ends, which lost 6 bases and 5 bases, there was a span of 13 bases. This CDR3 spans 13 amino acids. Written as DNA, the CDR3 is TGCAGCGTCATATTGGGGGCGAATGAAAAACTGTTTTTT. Translated, it gives CSVILGANEKLFF. Variable domain in full (rest from reference TRBV29-1 and TRBJ1-4): SAVISQKPSRDICQRGTSLTIQCQVDSQVTMMFWYRQQPGQSLTLIATANQGSEATYESGFVIDKFPISRPNLTFSTLTVSNMSPEDSSIYLCSVILGANEKLFFGSGTQLSVL.

In this sample, this clonotype turned up a few times. This chain links TRBV4-3 with TRBJ2-7; no definite D call. The V and J ends lost 4 bases and 2 bases respectively, with 15 bases between them. Germline lookup yields CDR1 LGHNA and CDR2 YSLEER. This CDR3 spans 15 amino acids. The DNA of the CDR3 is TGCGCCAGCAGCCGCCAGAGTTCTCTTACCTACGAGCAGTACTTC. Its protein product is CASSRQSSLTYEQYF.

This clonotype was picked up many times. V gene TRBV27 combines with J gene TRBJ2-1; D is possibly TRBD2 (6 bases). In germline, CDR1 is MNHEY, CDR2 SMNVEV (reference sequence). V lost 5 bases, J lost 4 bases, and 9 bases lay in between. The CDR3 length is 13 residues. CDR3 sequence (DNA): TGTGCCAGCAGTGCCGGAGGGTACAATGAGCAGTTCTTC. This encodes CASSAGGYNEQFF.

CDR3 loop: CASSPPRLAVYNEQFF. The CDR3 nucleotides read TGTGCCAGCAGCCCCCCCCGGCTAGCGGTGTACAATGAGCAGTTCTTC. The chain employs TRBV21-1 and TRBJ2-1; the table's TRBD2 call for D was not verified on the DNA. TRBV21-1 is a pseudogene locus. The CDR3 contains 16 residues.

The genes are TRBV5-6 and TRBJ2-5; possible D gene TRBD1, 6 bases. V was clipped by 2 bases and J by 1 base, with 15 bases between them. This CDR3 has 16 amino acids. The germline V gene has CDR1 SGHDT and CDR2 YYEEEE. This CDR3 reads CASSFPTGLSQETQYF. In nucleotides, the CDR3 is TGTGCCAGCAGCTTTCCGACAGGCCTAAGCCAAGAGACCCAGTACTTC.

This clonotype was seen a few times. The V call is TRBV20-1, the J call TRBJ2-7, with a weak D call TRBD2 (7 bases). This CDR3 has 14 residues. V was shortened by 1 base and J by 5 bases, with 15 bases between the two germline ends. The germline V gene has CDR1 DFQATT and CDR2 SNEGSKA (reference sequence). As DNA, the CDR3 is TGCAGTGCTAGAGCCCAGGGAGGGGGGAACGAGCAGTACTTC. Its protein product is CSARAQGGGNEQYF.

The table lists this clonotype with a few counts. The V gene is TRBV4-3, the J gene TRBJ2-1; 10 bases are a match to TRBD2. With 4 bases clipped from V and 8 bases from J, the junction kept 8 bases outside the gene matches. The CDR3 loop spans 15 amino acids. Germline V CDR1 and CDR2: LGHNA, YSLEER. CDR3 nucleotides: TGCGCCAGCAGCCCGGGACTAGCGATCTTGGATGAGCAGTTCTTC. This translates into CASSPGLAILDEQFF.

The chain uses TRBV7-2 and TRBJ2-7, with D perhaps TRBD2 (6 bases). Germline assignment: CDR1 SGHTA and CDR2 FQGNSA. V lost 6 bases and J 2 bases, leaving 17 bases between the germline ends. There are 15 residues in the CDR3. Here the CDR3 reads CASSQERGRTYEQYF. Here the CDR3 DNA reads TGTGCCAGCAGTCAGGAGCGAGGGAGGACCTACGAGCAGTACTTC.

This clonotype was observed a few times. The chain couples TRBV5-6 to TRBJ1-2; TRBD1 aligns across 7 bases. The trim removed 1 base at V and 8 bases at J, leaving 11 bases unmatched. The CDR3 has 15 residues. Germline V gene lookup returns CDR1 SGHDT and CDR2 YYEEEE. This CDR3 is CASSLIQGNVKGYTF. CDR3 sequence (DNA): TGTGCCAGCAGCTTGATACAGGGGAATGTCAAAGGCTACACCTTC.

This clonotype came up a few times. The rearrangement links TRBV4-2 to TRBJ2-1; TRBD1 aligns across 7 bases. This CDR3 spans 15 amino acids. Germline CDR1 reads LGHNA; CDR2 reads YNFKEQ. With V trimmed by 0 bases and J by 3 bases, 2 bases remained unmatched. As DNA, the CDR3 is TGTGCCAGCAGCCAAGACCGACAGGGCTACAATGAGCAGTTCTTC. This sequence encodes CASSQDRQGYNEQFF.

This clonotype was picked up many times. V usage is TRBV28 and J usage is TRBJ2-4; D perhaps matches TRBD2 (6 bases). CDR1 is MDHEN, CDR2 SYDVKM, per germline. The CDR3 is made up of 14 amino acids. V dropped 5 bases and J dropped 8 bases, with 16 bases sitting between them. The CDR3 spells CASSLGTGRDIQYF. The CDR3 bases are TGTGCCAGCAGTCTTGGGACTGGGCGCGACATTCAGTACTTC.